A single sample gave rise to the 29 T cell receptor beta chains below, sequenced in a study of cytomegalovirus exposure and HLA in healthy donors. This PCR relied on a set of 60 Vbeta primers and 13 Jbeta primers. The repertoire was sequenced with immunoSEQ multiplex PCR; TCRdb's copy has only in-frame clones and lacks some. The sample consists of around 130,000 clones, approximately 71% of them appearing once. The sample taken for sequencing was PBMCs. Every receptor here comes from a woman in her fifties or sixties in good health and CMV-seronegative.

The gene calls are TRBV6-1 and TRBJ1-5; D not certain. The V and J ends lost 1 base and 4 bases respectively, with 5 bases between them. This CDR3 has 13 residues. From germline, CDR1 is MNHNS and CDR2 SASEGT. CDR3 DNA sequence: TGTGCCAGCAGTGAAGGCAGTAATCAGCCCCAGCATTTT. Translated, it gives CASSEGSNQPQHF.

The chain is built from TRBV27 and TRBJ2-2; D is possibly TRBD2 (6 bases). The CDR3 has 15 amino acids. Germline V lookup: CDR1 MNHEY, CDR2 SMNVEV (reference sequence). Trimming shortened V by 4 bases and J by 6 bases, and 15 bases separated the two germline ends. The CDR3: CASSWGTGVAGELFF. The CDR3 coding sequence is TGTGCCAGCAGTTGGGGGACGGGGGTTGCCGGGGAGCTGTTTTTT.

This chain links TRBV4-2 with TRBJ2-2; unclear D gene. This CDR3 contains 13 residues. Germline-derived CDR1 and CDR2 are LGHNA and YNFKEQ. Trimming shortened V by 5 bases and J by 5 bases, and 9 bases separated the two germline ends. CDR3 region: CASSNPRTGELFF. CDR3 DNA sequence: TGTGCCAGCAGCAACCCGCGGACCGGGGAGCTGTTTTTT.

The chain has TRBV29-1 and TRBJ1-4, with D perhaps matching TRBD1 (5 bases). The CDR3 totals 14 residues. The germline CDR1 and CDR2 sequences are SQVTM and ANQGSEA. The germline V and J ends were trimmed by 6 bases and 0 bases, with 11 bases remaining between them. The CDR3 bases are TGCAGCGTCAGACCAGGGACAACTAATGAAAAACTGTTTTTT. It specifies CSVRPGTTNEKLFF.

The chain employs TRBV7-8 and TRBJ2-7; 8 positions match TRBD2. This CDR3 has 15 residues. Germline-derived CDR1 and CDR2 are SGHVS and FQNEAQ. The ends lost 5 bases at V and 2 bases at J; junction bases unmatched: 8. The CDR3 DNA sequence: TGTGCCAGCAGCCATAAGCGGGAGTCCACCTACGAGCAGTACTTC. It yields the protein CASSHKRESTYEQYF.

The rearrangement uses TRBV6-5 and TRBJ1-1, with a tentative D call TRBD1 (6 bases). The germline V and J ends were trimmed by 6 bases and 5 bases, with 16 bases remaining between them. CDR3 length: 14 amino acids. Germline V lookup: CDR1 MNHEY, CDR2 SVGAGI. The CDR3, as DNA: TGTGCCAGCAGCCGACAGGCCGGTAATACTGAAGCTTTCTTT. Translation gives CASSRQAGNTEAFF.

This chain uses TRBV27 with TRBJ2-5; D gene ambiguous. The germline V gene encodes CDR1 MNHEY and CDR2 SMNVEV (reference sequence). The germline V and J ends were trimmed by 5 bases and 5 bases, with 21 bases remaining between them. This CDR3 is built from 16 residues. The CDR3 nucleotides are TGTGCCAGCAGTACCACGGTCAGTGGAGTTATGGAGACCCAGTACTTC. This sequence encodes CASSTTVSGVMETQYF.

The CDR3 DNA is TGTGCCAGCAGCCTTAGGACTAGCCGTAGCACAGATACGCAGTATTTT. Encoded protein: CASSLRTSRSTDTQYF. The V and J genes are TRBV28 and TRBJ2-3; 8 bases match TRBD2. J gave up 0 bases and V 6 bases, and 8 bases lay outside the gene matches. Germline CDR1 MDHEN, CDR2 SYDVKM. The CDR3 has 16 residues.

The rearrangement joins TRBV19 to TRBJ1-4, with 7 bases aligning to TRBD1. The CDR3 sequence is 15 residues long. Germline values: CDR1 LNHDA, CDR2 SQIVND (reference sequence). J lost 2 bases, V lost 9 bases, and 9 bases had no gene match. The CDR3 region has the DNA TGTGCCAGCCTCCCCCGGGGACAGACTAATGAAAAACTGTTTTTT. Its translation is CASLPRGQTNEKLFF. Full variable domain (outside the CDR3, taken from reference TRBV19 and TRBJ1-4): DGGITQSPKYLFRKEGQNVTLSCEQNLNHDAMYWYRQDPGQGLRLIYYSQIVNDFQKGDIAEGYSVSREKKESFPLTVTSAQKNPTAFYLCASLPRGQTNEKLFFGSGTQLSVL.

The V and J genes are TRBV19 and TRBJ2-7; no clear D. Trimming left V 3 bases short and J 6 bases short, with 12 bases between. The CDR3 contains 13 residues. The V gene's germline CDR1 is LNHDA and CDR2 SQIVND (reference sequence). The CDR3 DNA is TGTGCCAGTAGTATCTCGAACAATGGCGAGCAGTACTTC. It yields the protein CASSISNNGEQYF. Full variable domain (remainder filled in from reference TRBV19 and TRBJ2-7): DGGITQSPKYLFRKEGQNVTLSCEQNLNHDAMYWYRQDPGQGLRLIYYSQIVNDFQKGDIAEGYSVSREKKESFPLTVTSAQKNPTAFYLCASSISNNGEQYFGPGTRLTVT.

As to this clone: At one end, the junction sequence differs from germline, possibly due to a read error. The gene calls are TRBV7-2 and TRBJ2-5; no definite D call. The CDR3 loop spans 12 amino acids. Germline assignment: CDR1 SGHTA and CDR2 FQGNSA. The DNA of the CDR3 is TGTGCCAGCAGCTCGTACCAAGAGATCCAGTACTTC. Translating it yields CASSSYQEIQYF. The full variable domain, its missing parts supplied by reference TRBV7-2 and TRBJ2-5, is GAGVSQSPSNKVTEKGKDVELRCDPISGHTALYWYRQSLGQGLEFLIYFQGNSAPDKSGLPSDRFSAERTGGSVSTLTIQRTQQEDSAVYLCASSSYQEIQYFGPGTRLLVL.

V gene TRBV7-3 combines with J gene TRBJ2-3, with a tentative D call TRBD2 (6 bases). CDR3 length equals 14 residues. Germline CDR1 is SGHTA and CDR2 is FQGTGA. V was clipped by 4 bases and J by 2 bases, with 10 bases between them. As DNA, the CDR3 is TGTGCCAGCAGCTATGCTAGCGCCACAGATACGCAGTATTTT. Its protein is CASSYASATDTQYF.

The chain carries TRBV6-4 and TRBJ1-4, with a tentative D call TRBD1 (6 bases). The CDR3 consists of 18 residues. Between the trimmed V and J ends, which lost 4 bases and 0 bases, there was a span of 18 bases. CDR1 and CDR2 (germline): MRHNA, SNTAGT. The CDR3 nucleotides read TGTGCCAGCAGTGGGGCCACCGGAGGGGGGGCAACTAATGAAAAACTGTTTTTT. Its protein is CASSGATGGGATNEKLFF.

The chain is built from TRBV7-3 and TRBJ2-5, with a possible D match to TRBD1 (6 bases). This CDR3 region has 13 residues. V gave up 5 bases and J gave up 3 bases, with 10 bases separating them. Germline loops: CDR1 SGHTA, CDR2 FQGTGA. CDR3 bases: TGTGCCAGCAGCCCTGACAGGAAAGAGACCCAGTACTTC. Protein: CASSPDRKETQYF.

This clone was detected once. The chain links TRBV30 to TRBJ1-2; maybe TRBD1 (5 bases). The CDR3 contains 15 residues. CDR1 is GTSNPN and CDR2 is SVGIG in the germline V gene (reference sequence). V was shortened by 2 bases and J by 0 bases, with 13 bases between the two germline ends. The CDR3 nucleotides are TGTGCCTGGAGTCCGGACACCTACGCTAACTATGGCTACACCTTC. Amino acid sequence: CAWSPDTYANYGYTF. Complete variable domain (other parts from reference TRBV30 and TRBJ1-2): SQTIHQWPATLVQPVGSPLSLECTVEGTSNPNLYWYRQAAGRGLQLLFYSVGIGQISSEVPQNLSASRPQDRQFILSSKKLLLSDSGFYLCAWSPDTYANYGYTFGSGTRLTVV.

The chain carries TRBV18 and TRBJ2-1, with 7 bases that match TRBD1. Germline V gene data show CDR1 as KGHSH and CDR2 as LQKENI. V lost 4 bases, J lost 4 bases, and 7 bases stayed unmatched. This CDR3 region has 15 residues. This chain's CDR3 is CASSLETGPYNEQFF. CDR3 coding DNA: TGTGCCAGCTCACTTGAGACAGGGCCGTACAATGAGCAGTTCTTC.

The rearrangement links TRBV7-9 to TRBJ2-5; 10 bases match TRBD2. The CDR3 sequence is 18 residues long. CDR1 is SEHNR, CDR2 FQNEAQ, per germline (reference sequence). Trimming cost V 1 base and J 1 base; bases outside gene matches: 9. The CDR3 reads CASSLGSLAGVLQETQYF. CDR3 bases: TGTGCCAGCAGCTTAGGGAGTCTAGCGGGGGTGCTCCAAGAGACCCAGTACTTC.

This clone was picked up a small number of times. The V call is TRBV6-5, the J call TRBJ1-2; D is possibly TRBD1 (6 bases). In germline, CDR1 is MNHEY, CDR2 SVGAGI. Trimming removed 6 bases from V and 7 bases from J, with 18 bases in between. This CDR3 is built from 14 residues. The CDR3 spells CASRQEWTAFGYTF. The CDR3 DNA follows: TGTGCCAGCAGACAAGAATGGACAGCGTTTGGCTACACCTTC.

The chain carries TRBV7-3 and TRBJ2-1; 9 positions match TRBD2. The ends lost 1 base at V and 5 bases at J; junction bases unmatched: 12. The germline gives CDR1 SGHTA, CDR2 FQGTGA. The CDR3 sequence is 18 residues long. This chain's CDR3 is CASSLRGAGGLGNNEQFF. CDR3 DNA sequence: TGTGCCAGCAGCTTAAGAGGTGCGGGAGGGCTGGGAAACAATGAGCAGTTCTTC.

For the CDR3, the DNA is TGTGCCAGCAGCTTAGTGGCAGGCACAGATACGCAGTATTTT. Protein product: CASSLVAGTDTQYF. The V gene is TRBV7-8, the J gene TRBJ2-3; no firm D call. V was cut by 1 base and J by 1 base, with 6 bases left in between. This CDR3 has 14 residues. Germline V gives CDR1 SGHVS, CDR2 FQNEAQ.

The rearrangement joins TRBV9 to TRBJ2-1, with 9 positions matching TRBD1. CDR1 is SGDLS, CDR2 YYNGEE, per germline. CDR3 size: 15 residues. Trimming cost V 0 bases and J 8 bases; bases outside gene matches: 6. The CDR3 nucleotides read TGTGCCAGCAGCGTAGGAGGGACAGGGCGGTATGAGCAGTTCTTC. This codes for CASSVGGTGRYEQFF.

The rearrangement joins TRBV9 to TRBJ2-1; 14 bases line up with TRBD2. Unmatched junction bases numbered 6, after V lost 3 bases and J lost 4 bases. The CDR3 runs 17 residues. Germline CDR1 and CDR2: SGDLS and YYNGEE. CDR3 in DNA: TGTGCCAGCAGCGACGGGACTAGCGGGGGTCTTTACAATGAGCAGTTCTTC. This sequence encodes CASSDGTSGGLYNEQFF.

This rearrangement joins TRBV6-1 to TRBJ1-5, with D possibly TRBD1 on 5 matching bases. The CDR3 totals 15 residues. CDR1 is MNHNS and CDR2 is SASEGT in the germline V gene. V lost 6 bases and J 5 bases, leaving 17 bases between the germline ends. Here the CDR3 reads CASRQQGLRDQPQHF. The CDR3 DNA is TGTGCCAGCAGACAGCAGGGTCTTAGGGATCAGCCCCAGCATTTT.

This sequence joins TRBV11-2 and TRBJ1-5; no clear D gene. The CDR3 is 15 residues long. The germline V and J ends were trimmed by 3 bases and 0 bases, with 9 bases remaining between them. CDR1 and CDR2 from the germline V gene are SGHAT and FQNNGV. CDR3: CASSFTDHSNQPQHF. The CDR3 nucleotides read TGTGCCAGCAGCTTCACAGATCATAGCAATCAGCCCCAGCATTTT. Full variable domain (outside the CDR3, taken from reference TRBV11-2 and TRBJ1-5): EAGVAQSPRYKIIEKRQSVAFWCNPISGHATLYWYQQILGQGPKLLIQFQNNGVVDDSQLPKDRFSAERLKGVDSTLKIQPAKLEDSAVYLCASSFTDHSNQPQHFGDGTRLSIL.

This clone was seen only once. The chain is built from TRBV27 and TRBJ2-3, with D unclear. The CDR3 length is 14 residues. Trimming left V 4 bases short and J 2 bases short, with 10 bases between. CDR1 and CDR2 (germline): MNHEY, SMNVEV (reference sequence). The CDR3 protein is CASSSEYPTDTQYF. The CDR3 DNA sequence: TGTGCCAGCAGTTCAGAATACCCCACAGATACGCAGTATTTT.

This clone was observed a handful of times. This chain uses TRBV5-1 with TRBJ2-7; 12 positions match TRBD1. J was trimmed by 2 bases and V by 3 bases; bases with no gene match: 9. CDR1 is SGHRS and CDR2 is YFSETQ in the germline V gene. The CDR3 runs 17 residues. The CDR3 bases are TGCGCCAGCAGCTCCGGGACAGGGGGCCCTGTTGCCTACGAGCAGTACTTC. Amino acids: CASSSGTGGPVAYEQYF.

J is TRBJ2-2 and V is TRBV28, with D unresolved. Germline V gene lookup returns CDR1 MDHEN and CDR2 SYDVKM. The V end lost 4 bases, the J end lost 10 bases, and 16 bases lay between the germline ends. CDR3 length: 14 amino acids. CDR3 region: CASSSRPETAELFF. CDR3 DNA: TGTGCCAGCAGTTCCCGGCCGGAGACGGCGGAGCTGTTTTTT.

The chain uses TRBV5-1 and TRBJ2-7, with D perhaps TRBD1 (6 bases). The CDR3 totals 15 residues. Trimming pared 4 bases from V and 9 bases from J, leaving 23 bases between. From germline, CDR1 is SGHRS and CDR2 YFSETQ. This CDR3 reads CASSPRTEPQGRQYF. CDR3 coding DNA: TGCGCCAGCAGCCCAAGGACAGAGCCCCAGGGCAGGCAGTACTTC.

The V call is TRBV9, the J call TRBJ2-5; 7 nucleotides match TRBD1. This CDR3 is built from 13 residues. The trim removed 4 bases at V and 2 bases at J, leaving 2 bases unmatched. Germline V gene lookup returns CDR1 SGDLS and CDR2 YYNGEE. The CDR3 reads CASSLRGQETQYF. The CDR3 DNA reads TGTGCCAGCAGCCTCAGGGGGCAAGAGACCCAGTACTTC.